Listed here are 16 T cell receptor beta chains from one sample, sequenced in a study of T cell changes during pregnancy in multiple sclerosis. Assay: immunoSEQ multiplex PCR; the TCRdb copy retains only in-frame clones and omits some. Of approximately 28,000 clones in the sample, roughly 89% were seen once. The sequences come from CD8+ T cells from peripheral blood mononuclear cells, collected in the second trimester of pregnancy. The receptors were gathered from a female donor with multiple sclerosis, enrolled in a pregnancy study.

The chain links TRBV5-6 to TRBJ1-3; D is perhaps TRBD1 (6 bases). This CDR3 spans 14 amino acids. The germline V gene encodes CDR1 SGHDT and CDR2 YYEEEE. V dropped 3 bases and J dropped 3 bases, with 10 bases sitting between them. CDR3 sequence reads: CASSWGTFGNTIYF. The CDR3, as DNA: TGTGCCAGCAGCTGGGGGACATTTGGAAACACCATATATTTT.

The genes are TRBV5-4 and TRBJ2-1; TRBD2 aligns across 11 bases. J gave up 0 bases and V 7 bases, and 3 bases lay outside the gene matches. The CDR3 covers 15 residues. Looked up from germline, CDR1 is SGHNT and CDR2 is YYREEE (reference sequence). The CDR3 coding sequence is TGTGCCAGCCACGGACTAGCGGGCTCCTACAATGAGCAGTTCTTC. It encodes CASHGLAGSYNEQFF.

The V call is TRBV5-5, the J call TRBJ2-7; no clear D gene. V dropped 4 bases and J dropped 0 bases, with 5 bases sitting between them. CDR3 length: 12 residues. From germline, CDR1 is SGHKS and CDR2 YYEKEE (reference sequence). CDR3 protein: CASSPVSYEQYF. CDR3 DNA sequence: TGTGCCAGCAGCCCGGTCTCCTACGAGCAGTACTTC.

J is TRBJ2-7 and V is TRBV5-1; 13 bases agree with TRBD2. V gave up 2 bases and J gave up 3 bases; unmatched junction bases: 2. Germline values: CDR1 SGHRS, CDR2 YFSETQ. The CDR3 consists of 15 residues. Here the CDR3 reads CASSLRTSGSYEQYF. For the CDR3, the DNA is TGCGCCAGCAGCTTACGGACTAGCGGGAGCTACGAGCAGTACTTC.

This chain connects TRBV27 to TRBJ2-1, with TRBD2 matching 10 bases. This CDR3 comprises 15 residues. Trimming cost V 4 bases and J 8 bases; bases outside gene matches: 8. CDR1 is MNHEY, CDR2 SMNVEV, per germline (reference sequence). CDR3 DNA: TGTGCCAGCAGTTCACTAGCGGGATTAGCTTATGAGCAGTTCTTC. This gives the protein CASSSLAGLAYEQFF.

V is TRBV29-1 and J is TRBJ1-1; 10 nucleotides align to TRBD1. The trim removed 5 bases at V and 0 bases at J, leaving 12 bases unmatched. Germline V gene data show CDR1 as SQVTM and CDR2 as ANQGSEA. CDR3 length equals 17 residues. As DNA, the CDR3 is TGCAGCGTTCCCCCCCCTGACAGGGGGCCGATGAACACTGAAGCTTTCTTT. Translating it yields CSVPPPDRGPMNTEAFF.

V gene TRBV27 combines with J gene TRBJ1-2, with 8 bases lining up with TRBD1. This CDR3 is built from 12 residues. Germline-derived CDR1 and CDR2 are MNHEY and SMNVEV (reference sequence). With 5 bases clipped from V and 4 bases from J, the junction kept 0 bases outside the gene matches. The CDR3 loop reads CASSQGAYGYTF. CDR3 nucleotide sequence: TGTGCCAGCAGTCAGGGGGCCTATGGCTACACCTTC.

This chain links TRBV5-5 with TRBJ2-2; maybe TRBD1 (6 bases). This CDR3 has 14 residues. Germline-derived CDR1 and CDR2 are SGHKS and YYEKEE (reference sequence). V lost 4 bases and J 3 bases, leaving 10 bases between the germline ends. The CDR3 loop reads CASSRNRDTGELFF. The CDR3 coding sequence is TGTGCCAGCAGCAGAAACAGGGACACCGGGGAGCTGTTTTTT.

This rearrangement joins TRBV23-1 to TRBJ1-4, with 7 bases identical to TRBD1. TRBV23-1 is annotated as an ORF whose role is uncertain. V lost 0 bases and J lost 4; bases outside the gene matches: 11. The CDR3 has 18 amino acids. The CDR3 protein is CASSQSFPDRECNEKLFF. The CDR3 coding sequence is TGCGCCAGCAGTCAATCGTTCCCAGACAGGGAATGTAATGAAAAACTGTTTTTT.

This chain joins TRBV6-1 and TRBJ2-7; D perhaps matches TRBD1 (8 bases). The germline V gene encodes CDR1 MNHNS and CDR2 SASEGT. V was clipped by 7 bases and J by 6 bases, with 19 bases between them. This CDR3 spans 14 amino acids. The CDR3 region is CASTLTGEGSEQYF. Written as DNA, the CDR3 is TGTGCCAGCACCCTGACAGGGGAGGGGTCCGAGCAGTACTTC.

The chain couples TRBV4-1 to TRBJ2-3, with 7 bases matching TRBD1. In germline, CDR1 is MGHRA, CDR2 YSYEKL. The junction had 5 bases not matched to a gene; V was cut back by 0 bases and J by 2 bases. The CDR3 has 16 residues. CDR3 in amino acids: CASSQDPGGYTDTQYF. DNA for the CDR3: TGCGCCAGCAGCCAAGATCCAGGGGGTTACACAGATACGCAGTATTTT.

The chain couples TRBV28 to TRBJ2-7; 9 bases align to TRBD1. Germline-derived CDR1 and CDR2 are MDHEN and SYDVKM. V lost 3 bases to trimming and J lost 3 bases; unmatched junction nucleotides: 0. The CDR3 sequence is 13 residues long. This chain's CDR3 is CASSLGQGYEQYF. DNA for the CDR3: TGTGCCAGCAGTTTGGGACAGGGCTACGAGCAGTACTTC.

This rearrangement joins TRBV19 to TRBJ1-1; the D is unclear. The germline V gene has CDR1 LNHDA and CDR2 SQIVND (reference sequence). The CDR3 has 13 residues. The V and J ends lost 1 base and 8 bases respectively, with 11 bases between them. CDR3 region: CASSIAGTAEAFF. In nucleotides, the CDR3 is TGTGCCAGTAGTATAGCAGGTACCGCGGAAGCTTTCTTT. Together with reference TRBV19 and TRBJ1-1, the CDR3 gives the full variable domain: DGGITQSPKYLFRKEGQNVTLSCEQNLNHDAMYWYRQDPGQGLRLIYYSQIVNDFQKGDIAEGYSVSREKKESFPLTVTSAQKNPTAFYLCASSIAGTAEAFFGQGTRLTVV.

V gene TRBV25-1 combines with J gene TRBJ1-1; TRBD1 matches 7 bases. CDR1 and CDR2 (germline): MGHDK, SYGVNS. Losses at the gene ends were 2 bases for V and 2 bases for J; bases not matched to a gene: 5. The CDR3 extends over 15 amino acids. CDR3 coding DNA: TGTGCCAGCAGTGAACAGACAGGGATAAACACTGAAGCTTTCTTT. Amino acids: CASSEQTGINTEAFF.

The V gene is TRBV7-9, the J gene TRBJ1-1; no firm D call. This CDR3 region has 12 residues. Trimming cost V 1 base and J 7 bases, with 7 bases left between them. CDR1 and CDR2 (germline): SEHNR, FQNEAQ (reference sequence). This chain's CDR3 is CASSLVRDEAFF. CDR3 nucleotides: TGTGCCAGCAGCTTAGTGCGGGATGAAGCTTTCTTT.

The chain couples TRBV19 to TRBJ2-5; 12 nucleotides line up with TRBD2. V gave up 6 bases and J gave up 5 bases; unmatched junction bases: 10. The germline V gene encodes CDR1 LNHDA and CDR2 SQIVND (reference sequence). There are 16 residues in the CDR3. CDR3 DNA: TGTGCCAGTAGCCCTTGGACTAGCGGGATTGAGGAGACCCAGTACTTC. Protein product: CASSPWTSGIEETQYF.